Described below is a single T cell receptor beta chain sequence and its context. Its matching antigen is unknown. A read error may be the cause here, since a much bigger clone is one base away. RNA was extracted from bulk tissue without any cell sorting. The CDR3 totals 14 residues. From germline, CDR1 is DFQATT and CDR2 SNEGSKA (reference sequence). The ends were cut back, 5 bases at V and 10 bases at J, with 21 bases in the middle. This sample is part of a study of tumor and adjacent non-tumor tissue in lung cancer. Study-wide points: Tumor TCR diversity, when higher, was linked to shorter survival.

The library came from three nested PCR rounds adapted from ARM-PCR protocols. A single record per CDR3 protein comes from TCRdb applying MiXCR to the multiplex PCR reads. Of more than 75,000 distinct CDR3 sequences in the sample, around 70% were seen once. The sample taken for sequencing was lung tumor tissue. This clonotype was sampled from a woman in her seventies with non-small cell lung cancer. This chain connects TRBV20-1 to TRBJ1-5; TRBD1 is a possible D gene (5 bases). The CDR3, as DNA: TGCAGTGCTTCGAGGGTGGACGGCGGGGGACCCCAGCATTTT. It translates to CSASRVDGGGPQHF.